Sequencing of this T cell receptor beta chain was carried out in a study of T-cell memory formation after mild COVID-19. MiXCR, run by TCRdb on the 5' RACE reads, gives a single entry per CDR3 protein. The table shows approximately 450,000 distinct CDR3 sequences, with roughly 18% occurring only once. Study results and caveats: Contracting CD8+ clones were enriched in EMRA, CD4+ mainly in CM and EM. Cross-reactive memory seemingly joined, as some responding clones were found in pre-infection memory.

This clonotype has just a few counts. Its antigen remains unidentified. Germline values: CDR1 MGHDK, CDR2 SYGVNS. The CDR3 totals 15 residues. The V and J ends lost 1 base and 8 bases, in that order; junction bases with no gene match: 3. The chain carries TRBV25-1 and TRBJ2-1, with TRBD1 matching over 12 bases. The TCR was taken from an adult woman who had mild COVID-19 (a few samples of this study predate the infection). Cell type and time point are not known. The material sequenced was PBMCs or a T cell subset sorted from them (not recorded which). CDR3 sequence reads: CASSEFGTGGDEQFF. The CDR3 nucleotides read TGTGCCAGCAGTGAATTCGGGACAGGGGGCGATGAGCAGTTCTTC.